The 15 T cell receptor beta chains below come from one sample, sequenced in a study of human T cells and chemical hapten exposure. Each CDR3 protein is one row after TCRdb ran MiXCR on the RACE reads. The sample lists some 45,000 distinct CDR3 sequences; about 8.9% were seen once. The sample's time point: patch test 2, 6 weeks after DPC sensitization. Treatment noted: therapeutic diphenylcyclopropenone sensitization with weekly scalp DPC. The input for sequencing was whole blood, taken in connection with sensitization to the hapten diphenylcyclopropenone (DPC). These receptors all come from a woman in her thirties or forties with alopecia areata. Some clones in this sample may be carry-over from other donors' samples.

Many counts were recorded for this clonotype. The chain is built from TRBV5-1 and TRBJ1-3, with 7 bases lining up with TRBD1. Per the germline V gene, CDR1 is SGHRS and CDR2 is YFSETQ. The CDR3 is 16 residues long. J gave up 0 bases and V 4 bases, and 7 bases lay outside the gene matches. The chain's CDR3 is CASSRDRQDSGNTIYF. DNA of the CDR3: TGCGCCAGCAGCCGGGACAGACAGGACTCTGGAAACACCATATATTTT.

This clonotype was seen many times. The V gene is TRBV15, the J gene TRBJ1-5, with D perhaps matching TRBD1 (6 bases). This CDR3 contains 14 residues. V lost 0 bases, J lost 6 bases, and 9 bases lay in between. Germline V lookup: CDR1 LNHNV, CDR2 YYDKDF (reference sequence). The CDR3 spells CATSRDRGVQPQHF. CDR3 nucleotides: TGTGCCACCAGCAGAGACAGGGGAGTTCAGCCCCAGCATTTT.

This clonotype occurred a few times. This chain joins TRBV4-2 and TRBJ2-5, with 8 bases aligning to TRBD1. Germline assignment: CDR1 LGHNA and CDR2 YNFKEQ. The V gene end was trimmed by 6 bases and the J gene end by 5 bases; junction bases not matched to a gene: 17. The CDR3 is 17 amino acids. The DNA for the CDR3 is TGTGCCAGCAGTCTAGTGAGAGGGCAGGGGGCAGGGGAGACCCAGTACTTC. Amino acid sequence: CASSLVRGQGAGETQYF.

At least ten counts were recorded for this clonotype. This chain links TRBV12-5 with TRBJ1-3; D gene ambiguous. Germline-derived CDR1 and CDR2 are LGHNT and FRNRAP. The CDR3 is 13 amino acids. V lost 3 bases to trimming and J lost 1 base, with 4 bases between them. Here the CDR3 DNA reads TGTGCTAGTGGTTTTGCATCTGGAAACACCATATATTTT. It codes for CASGFASGNTIYF.

This clonotype was seen many times. The rearrangement joins TRBV5-1 to TRBJ1-1, with no clear D. V lost 0 bases and J 11 bases, leaving 11 bases between the germline ends. Germline lookup yields CDR1 SGHRS and CDR2 YFSETQ. The CDR3 is 12 amino acids. The CDR3 bases are TGCGCCAGCAGCTTGGTAGGGCTTGAGGCTTTCTTT. Its translation is CASSLVGLEAFF.

This clonotype occurred many times. The chain combines TRBV28 with TRBJ1-1, with 9 bases matching TRBD1. The ends lost 4 bases at V and 4 bases at J; junction bases unmatched: 1. The germline gives CDR1 MDHEN, CDR2 SYDVKM. This CDR3 region has 13 residues. The CDR3 loop is CASSWDRATEAFF. CDR3 DNA: TGTGCCAGCAGTTGGGACAGGGCCACTGAAGCTTTCTTT.

This clonotype occurred many times. This chain links TRBV6-5 with TRBJ1-2, with D possibly matching TRBD1 (6 bases). Trimming removed 6 bases at V and 5 bases at J, with 16 bases between. This CDR3 comprises 14 residues. The V gene's germline CDR1 is MNHEY and CDR2 SVGAGI. CDR3 sequence (DNA): TGTGCCAGCAGGCCCAGGGGCGATAAATATGGCTACACCTTC. The encoded protein is CASRPRGDKYGYTF.

Ten or more counts support this clonotype. Here the CDR3 DNA reads TGTGCCAGCAGCTTAGGGACAGGGCTCACAGATACGCAGTATTTT. It is translated as CASSLGTGLTDTQYF. V and J are TRBV7-9 and TRBJ2-3, with 8 bases matching TRBD1. Germline V CDR1 and CDR2: SEHNR, FQNEAQ (reference sequence). The trim removed 1 base at V and 2 bases at J, leaving 2 bases unmatched. CDR3 length equals 15 residues.

In its sample, this clonotype was seen many times. This sequence joins TRBV18 and TRBJ2-1; 8 bases are a match to TRBD2. The CDR3 runs to 15 residues. Germline V gene sequence: CDR1 KGHSH, CDR2 LQKENI. Trimming at V came to 6 bases and at J to 6 bases, leaving 10 bases not matched to a gene. The CDR3 sequence: CASSHPGGARNEQFF. CDR3 coding DNA: TGTGCCAGCTCCCACCCGGGGGGGGCTCGCAATGAGCAGTTCTTC.

This chain connects TRBV4-2 to TRBJ1-3; D call uncertain. The CDR3 consists of 18 residues. Germline V gives CDR1 LGHNA, CDR2 YNFKEQ. V was pared by 1 base and J by 0 bases, with 16 bases between. The CDR3 nucleotides read TGTGCCAGCAGCCAAGGCCCAACAAAGAGGATCTCTGGAAACACCATATATTTT. It yields the protein CASSQGPTKRISGNTIYF.

This clonotype was observed at least ten times. The chain links TRBV27 to TRBJ1-2; tentatively, D is TRBD1 (6 bases). The CDR3 has 13 amino acids. CDR1 MNHEY and CDR2 SMNVEV come from the germline V gene (reference sequence). The V end lost 2 bases, the J end lost 3 bases, and 7 bases lay between the germline ends. Here the CDR3 DNA reads TGTGCCAGCAGTTTACAGGGGTACTATGGCTACACCTTC. The encoded protein is CASSLQGYYGYTF.

This clonotype has a count of ten or more. The chain has TRBV20-1 and TRBJ2-1, with a tentative D call TRBD1 (5 bases). The CDR3 length is 13 residues. Trimming took 6 bases from V and 3 from J, leaving 12 bases between them. Germline V lookup: CDR1 DFQATT, CDR2 SNEGSKA (reference sequence). In nucleotides, the CDR3 is TGCAGTGCCCCAGGGCAGGGCTACAATGAGCAGTTCTTC. Translating gives CSAPGQGYNEQFF.

A word on this clonotype: A much bigger clone sits one base away, suggesting this may be a read error. The genes are TRBV29-1 and TRBJ2-2; no firm D call. The V end lost 3 bases, the J end lost 6 bases, and 5 bases lay between the germline ends. Germline CDR1 reads SQVTM; CDR2 reads ANQGSEA. There are 11 residues in the CDR3. CDR3 loop: CSVEGPGELFF. CDR3 bases: TGCAGCGTTGAGGGCCCCGGGGAGCTGTTTTTT.

The rearrangement joins TRBV7-7 to TRBJ2-5, with a tentative D call TRBD1 (6 bases). The V end was cut by 6 bases, the J end by 7 bases, with 18 bases between. CDR1 and CDR2 from the germline V gene are SSHAT and FNYEAQ (reference sequence). The length of the CDR3 is 14 residues. CDR3 region: CASSFLQGTGTQYF. CDR3 DNA sequence: TGTGCCAGCAGTTTTCTACAGGGTACAGGGACCCAGTACTTC.

This rearrangement joins TRBV12-3 or TRBV12-4 to TRBJ1-5; 11 positions agree with TRBD1. V lost 6 bases to trimming and J lost 6 bases; unmatched junction nucleotides: 13. The CDR3 contains 17 residues. The CDR3 region has the DNA TGTGCCAGCAGCCAAGGACAGGGGGCTTCGCCCGGTCAGCCCCAGCATTTT. Its protein is CASSQGQGASPGQPQHF.